The 27 T cell receptor beta chains below were found in one sample sequenced in a study of blood T cells in healthy people across ages. A J-beta primer mix and a sample-barcoded 5' primer were used in a second PCR of about 6 to 12 cycles. Each CDR3 protein is one row after TCRdb ran MiXCR on the 5' RACE reads. Of about 1.4 million distinct CDR3 sequences listed, roughly 60% are singletons. The sequenced sample was blood. These receptors were taken from a man aged 18-30 years in good health.

This chain uses TRBV6-6 with TRBJ2-1, with D possibly TRBD1 on 6 matching bases. CDR1 is MNHNY, CDR2 SVGAGI, per germline (reference sequence). The CDR3 runs to 14 residues. V was trimmed by 6 bases and J by 10 bases, leaving 19 bases between them. The CDR3 loop is CASSWDTWFGEQFF. CDR3 sequence (DNA): TGTGCCAGCAGCTGGGACACCTGGTTTGGGGAGCAGTTCTTC.

This chain uses TRBV7-9 with TRBJ2-7; 9 bases fit TRBD1. CDR1 is SEHNR and CDR2 is FQNEAQ in the germline V gene (reference sequence). With 5 bases clipped from V and 1 base from J, the junction kept 9 bases outside the gene matches. The CDR3 is 16 amino acids. The CDR3 sequence is CASSTNRDRASYEQYF. The CDR3 DNA sequence: TGTGCCAGCAGCACAAACCGGGACAGGGCATCCTACGAGCAGTACTTC.

In this sample, this clonotype turned up many times. The CDR3 protein is CASSLQGQETQYF. CDR3 bases: TGTGCCAGCAGTCTGCAGGGGCAAGAGACCCAGTACTTC. This chain uses TRBV7-9 with TRBJ2-5; tentatively, D is TRBD1 (6 bases). Germline V gives CDR1 SEHNR, CDR2 FQNEAQ (reference sequence). The CDR3 is made up of 13 amino acids. Trimming took 6 bases from V and 2 from J, leaving 10 bases between them.

V usage is TRBV29-1 and J usage is TRBJ1-1, with D tentatively TRBD1 (5 bases). The CDR3 is made up of 13 amino acids. Looked up from germline, CDR1 is SQVTM and CDR2 is ANQGSEA. V shed 6 bases and J shed 1 base, with 12 bases lying between them. CDR3 DNA sequence: TGCAGCGTGGCCGGGACTAGGAACACTGAAGCTTTCTTT. It specifies CSVAGTRNTEAFF.

The V call is TRBV7-2, the J call TRBJ2-4; tentative D call: TRBD1 (5 bases). The J call may be in error: the DNA end matches TRBJ2-7 better. The germline V gene encodes CDR1 SGHTA and CDR2 FQGNSA. The CDR3 covers 16 residues. The DNA of the CDR3 is TGTGCCAGCAGCTCCTTCGGCTCGGACACACCCTACGAGCAGTACTTC. This encodes CASSSFGSDTPYEQYF.

The chain employs TRBV7-9 and TRBJ2-1, with 7 bases lining up with TRBD1. The V and J ends lost 1 base and 8 bases, in that order; junction bases with no gene match: 5. The V gene's germline CDR1 is SEHNR and CDR2 FQNEAQ (reference sequence). There are 14 residues in the CDR3. This CDR3 is CASSLDRGIDEQFF. The CDR3 region has the DNA TGTGCCAGCAGCTTAGACAGGGGTATCGATGAGCAGTTCTTC.

The chain carries TRBV3-1 and TRBJ2-1; D is unresolved. The CDR3 length is 16 residues. In germline, CDR1 is LGHDT, CDR2 YNNKEL (reference sequence). V lost 0 bases to trimming and J lost 0 bases, with 9 bases between them. Here the CDR3 reads CASSQEVSSSYNEQFF. DNA of the CDR3: TGTGCCAGCAGCCAAGAGGTCAGCAGCTCCTACAATGAGCAGTTCTTC.

V usage is TRBV30 and J usage is TRBJ2-3; no firm D call. The germline V gene encodes CDR1 GTSNPN and CDR2 SVGIG (reference sequence). CDR3 length equals 13 residues. Trimming removed 4 bases at V and 3 bases at J, with 11 bases between. CDR3 bases: TGTGCCTGGACCAGCCGAGGAACAGATACGCAGTATTTT. This encodes CAWTSRGTDTQYF.

This clonotype has just a few counts. This chain connects TRBV29-1 to TRBJ2-1; 12 nucleotides match TRBD2. Germline CDR1 reads SQVTM; CDR2 reads ANQGSEA. CDR3 length: 16 amino acids. Trimming took 1 base from V and 0 from J; bases not matched to a gene: 1. CDR3 loop: CSVEGLAGDSYNEQFF. The CDR3 bases are TGCAGCGTTGAAGGACTAGCGGGAGACTCCTACAATGAGCAGTTCTTC.

The V gene is TRBV20-1, the J gene TRBJ2-3; no firm D call. The CDR3 sequence is 14 residues long. Trimming took 0 bases from V and 1 from J, leaving 8 bases between them. Germline assignment: CDR1 DFQATT and CDR2 SNEGSKA (reference sequence). DNA of the CDR3: TGCAGTGCTAGAGAGGCCCTTGGCACAGATACGCAGTATTTT. This gives the protein CSAREALGTDTQYF.

The genes are TRBV5-1 and TRBJ1-2, with D possibly matching TRBD1 (5 bases). CDR3 length: 14 residues. The germline V gene encodes CDR1 SGHRS and CDR2 YFSETQ. Trimming removed 3 bases from V and 4 bases from J, with 13 bases in between. DNA for the CDR3: TGCGCCAGCAGCTGGGACCCAATACCCTATGGCTACACCTTC. This gives the protein CASSWDPIPYGYTF.

The chain employs TRBV27 and TRBJ2-1, with no clear D. The CDR3 is made up of 12 amino acids. V gave up 6 bases and J gave up 15 bases, with 18 bases separating them. Germline-derived CDR1 and CDR2 are MNHEY and SMNVEV (reference sequence). This chain's CDR3 is CASSPDQVGMFF. The CDR3, as DNA: TGTGCCAGCAGCCCAGACCAGGTCGGCATGTTCTTC.

V gene TRBV27 combines with J gene TRBJ2-1; TRBD2 matches at 7 bases. V was pared by 5 bases and J by 8 bases, with 6 bases of the junction left unmatched. The germline V gene has CDR1 MNHEY and CDR2 SMNVEV (reference sequence). The CDR3 extends over 13 amino acids. Here the CDR3 DNA reads TGTGCCAGCAGTACCGAGGGAGGGTATGAGCAGTTCTTC. Amino acid sequence: CASSTEGGYEQFF.

The table lists this clonotype with a count of one. The genes are TRBV4-1 and TRBJ2-1, with 10 bases lining up with TRBD2. The CDR3 has 17 amino acids. Germline values: CDR1 MGHRA, CDR2 YSYEKL. J lost 6 bases, V lost 3 bases, and 11 bases had no gene match. This CDR3 reads CASSHEPPSGRGNEQFF. The CDR3 DNA reads TGCGCCAGCAGCCACGAACCCCCTAGCGGGAGAGGCAATGAGCAGTTCTTC.

This chain joins TRBV20-1 and TRBJ2-1, with D possibly matching TRBD2 (6 bases). Germline V gene lookup returns CDR1 DFQATT and CDR2 SNEGSKA (reference sequence). V lost 5 bases and J lost 2, with 13 bases in between. This CDR3 has 14 amino acids. The CDR3 loop is CSACGGGTYNEQFF. For the CDR3, the DNA is TGCAGTGCTTGCGGTGGGGGGACCTACAATGAGCAGTTCTTC.

The CDR3 loop is CATYTGNEQFF. The CDR3 nucleotides read TGTGCCACCTACACTGGGAATGAGCAGTTCTTC. The chain has TRBV15 and TRBJ2-1; no reliable D call. CDR1 and CDR2 from the germline V gene are LNHNV and YYDKDF (reference sequence). This CDR3 spans 11 amino acids. V lost 8 bases to trimming and J lost 7 bases, with 9 bases between them. Using reference TRBV15 and TRBJ2-1 for the parts outside the CDR3, the full variable domain is DAMVIQNPRYQVTQFGKPVTLSCSQTLNHNVMYWYQQKSSQAPKLLFHYYDKDFNNEADTPDNFQSRRPNTSFCFLDIRSPGLGDTAMYLCATYTGNEQFFGPGTRLTVL.

The chain carries TRBV6-2 or TRBV6-3 and TRBJ1-1; perhaps TRBD1 as D (5 bases). CDR3 length equals 14 residues. Trimming pared 2 bases from V and 4 bases from J, leaving 11 bases between. Germline loops: CDR1 MNHEY, CDR2 SVGEGT. CDR3 protein: CASSYGAASTEAFF. The CDR3 DNA follows: TGTGCCAGCAGTTACGGGGCAGCGTCCACTGAAGCTTTCTTT.

This clonotype has only a few counts. This chain joins TRBV11-2 and TRBJ2-3; D is perhaps TRBD2 (6 bases). CDR3 length: 14 amino acids. Deletions cut 5 bases from V and 5 bases from J, with 14 bases between. Germline-derived CDR1 and CDR2 are SGHAT and FQNNGV. The CDR3 loop reads CASSPVVGGDTQYF. The CDR3 nucleotides are TGTGCCAGCAGCCCAGTTGTGGGGGGAGATACGCAGTATTTT.

The V gene is TRBV4-1, the J gene TRBJ1-2; perhaps TRBD1 as D (6 bases). This CDR3 contains 16 residues. In germline, CDR1 is MGHRA, CDR2 YSYEKL. V lost 0 bases and J lost 7, with 18 bases in between. CDR3 loop: CASSQDYGRGLFGYTF. In DNA form, the CDR3 reads TGCGCCAGCAGCCAAGATTATGGACGGGGGCTTTTTGGCTACACCTTC.

As DNA, the CDR3 is TGTGCCAGCAGTTTGTTGGGGCCCGGGGCCAACGTCCTGACTTTC. It codes for CASSLLGPGANVLTF. The gene calls are TRBV28 and TRBJ2-6; D perhaps matches TRBD1 (5 bases). Per germline, CDR1 MDHEN and CDR2 SYDVKM. V lost 3 bases and J lost 4, with 10 bases in between. The CDR3 has 15 residues.

CDR3 in DNA: TGCAGTGCTAGCTCTAGCGGGACCGAGACCCAGTACTTC. This sequence encodes CSASSSGTETQYF. V usage is TRBV20-1 and J usage is TRBJ2-7, with 9 nucleotides matching TRBD2. The better agreement between TRBJ2-5 and the DNA end casts doubt on the J call. The germline V gene has CDR1 DFQATT and CDR2 SNEGSKA (reference sequence). The CDR3 is made up of 13 amino acids.

This rearrangement joins TRBV6-2 or TRBV6-3 to TRBJ1-5; D remains ambiguous. V was pared by 2 bases and J by 7 bases, with 6 bases between. The CDR3 has 12 residues. The germline CDR1 and CDR2 sequences are MNHEY and SVGEGT. CDR3 in amino acids: CASSYKAQPQHF. The CDR3 DNA reads as TGTGCCAGCAGTTACAAGGCGCAGCCCCAGCATTTT.

The chain couples TRBV7-9 to TRBJ1-5; D is undetermined. The CDR3 is 12 residues long. CDR1 SEHNR and CDR2 FQNEAQ come from the germline V gene (reference sequence). V gave up 5 bases and J gave up 4 bases, with 6 bases separating them. The CDR3 coding sequence is TGTGCCAGCAGCGCTATTAATCAGCCCCAGCATTTT. It codes for CASSAINQPQHF.

This clonotype showed up just a few times. This chain joins TRBV14 and TRBJ1-1; TRBD1 matches 9 bases. CDR1 and CDR2 from the germline V gene are SGHDN and FVKESK. After removal of 3 bases from V and 5 bases from J, the junction contained 1 base not matched to a gene. The CDR3 runs 13 residues. The CDR3 sequence: CASSHGQGTEAFF. Written as DNA, the CDR3 is TGTGCCAGCAGCCACGGACAGGGGACTGAAGCTTTCTTT.

The table lists this clonotype with a few counts. The CDR3: CASSYVEGLTTYEQYF. CDR3 coding DNA: TGTGCCAGCAGCTACGTCGAGGGACTGACCACCTACGAGCAGTACTTC. The chain combines TRBV7-9 with TRBJ2-7, with D possibly being TRBD2 (6 bases). Germline values: CDR1 SEHNR, CDR2 FQNEAQ (reference sequence). V lost 4 bases and J lost 2, with 18 bases in between. The CDR3 is 16 residues long.

The V call is TRBV11-2, the J call TRBJ1-2; 7 bases are shared with TRBD1. The V segment lost 0 bases and the J segment 8 bases; nucleotides outside the gene matches: 6. CDR3 length equals 14 residues. Germline CDR1 reads SGHAT; CDR2 reads FQNNGV. CDR3 DNA sequence: TGTGCCAGCAGCTTAGACAGGACAGGTGGCGGCTACACCTTC. Amino acid sequence: CASSLDRTGGGYTF.

This clonotype showed up just once. This chain joins TRBV10-2 and TRBJ2-5; D possibly corresponds to TRBD1 (5 bases). CDR3 length equals 15 residues. Trimming cost V 2 bases and J 5 bases, with 15 bases left between them. CDR1 and CDR2 (germline): WSHSY, SAAADI. CDR3 DNA: TGCGCCAGCAGTGAGCTAGGACAACCTCAGGAGACCCAGTACTTC. Amino acids: CASSELGQPQETQYF.